The 14 T cell receptor delta chains presented below share a single source sample, sequenced in a study of γδ T cells in repeated Plasmodium falciparum infection. TCRdb used CATT to re-call clones from the multiplex PCR reads. The repertoire consists of around 86,000 delta-chain clones, with under 1.5% occurring once and the leading ten covering around 8.3%. Bulk repertoires came from Vgamma9/Vdelta2+ or Vdelta2-negative gammadelta T cells flow-sorted from PBMC. Material: gamma-delta T cells from blood. The receptors were gathered from a pool of human donors (malaria-infected and uninfected, not separated).

With regard to this clone: Only one base separates this from a far larger clonotype, so it likely reflects a read error. Different DNA sequences within this sample yield the same CDR3. The J gene is TRDJ1, the V gene TRDV2; 10 bases are a match to TRDD3. Because TCRdb records no J gene, it was assigned here through a match of the DNA to germline. Germline V CDR1 and CDR2: GEAIGNYY, EKD. Trimming took 0 bases from V and 0 from J; bases not matched to a gene: 24. The CDR3 covers 23 residues. The CDR3 nucleotides are TGTGCCTGTGACACCGGGGGGGCTCGATACTTCGACCGGGGGATACGGTACACCGATAAACTCATCTTT. Translation gives CACDTGGARYFDRGIRYTDKLIF.

With regard to this clone: TCRdb's listed protein matches a much larger clone and diverges from this DNA's translation at residue 10, likely through a read error; the protein shown comes from the DNA. For the CDR3, the DNA is TGTGCTCTTGGGGAAGTCTCTTACTGGAGGATAGGTTTGACAGCACAACTCTTCTTT. Translation: CALGEVSYWRIGLTAQLFF. The chain joins TRDV1 to TRDJ2; possible D gene TRDD3, 5 bases. This CDR3 is 19 amino acids long. The V gene lost 2 bases and the J gene lost 1 base, with 20 bases spanning the gap. Germline V gene sequence: CDR1 TSWWSYY, CDR2 QGS.

This clone was counted only a few times. With a far larger clone one base away, a read error is the likely cause. The same CDR3 can be traced to other DNA sequences in this sample. The V gene is TRDV1, but the J gene lacks a call; TRDD3 was called by the table and not checked on the DNA. Germline-derived CDR1 and CDR2 are TSWWSYY and QGS. The CDR3 is made up of 19 amino acids. Here the CDR3 DNA reads TGTGCTCTTGGGTGCCTGCCTTCTGACTGGGGGGTATACACCGATAAACTCATCTTC. This encodes CALGCLPSDWGVYTDKLIF.

As regards this clone: The translation of this DNA and the TCRdb protein of a much larger clone differ at residue 22, probably owing to a read error; the protein shown here is translated from the DNA. The chain uses TRDV2 and TRDJ1; TRDD3 matches at 10 bases. TCRdb offers no J gene call, so here the DNA was matched to germline to obtain one. The germline CDR1 and CDR2 sequences are GEAIGNYY and EKD. CDR3 length: 25 amino acids. CDR3 in amino acids: CACDTLSSLGRVLGDPKPYTDELIF. The CDR3 DNA sequence: TGTGCCTGTGACACCCTTTCCTCCCTCGGCCGTGTACTGGGGGATCCGAAGCCTTACACCGATGAACTCATCTTT.

Comments on this clone: The translation of this DNA and the TCRdb protein of a much larger clone differ at residue 13, probably owing to a read error; the protein shown here is translated from the DNA. The J gene was not called, though the V gene is TRDV2; the tabulated D call, TRDD3, remains unverified against the DNA. Germline V gene lookup returns CDR1 GEAIGNYY and CDR2 EKD. This CDR3 comprises 15 residues. CDR3 DNA: TGTGCCTGTGACGGACTGGGGGATCACGCCGATAAACCCATCTTT. This translates into CACDGLGDHADKPIF.

As for this clone: TCRdb's entry gives the protein of a much larger clone, which mismatches this DNA's translation at residue 13, likely from a read error; the protein reported here is translated from the DNA. The rearrangement uses TRDV2 and TRDJ1, with 9 bases lining up with TRDD3. The J gene, not given by TCRdb, was assigned here from a germline match of the nucleotide sequence. Unmatched junction bases numbered 13, after V lost 0 bases and J lost 3 bases. Germline values: CDR1 GEAIGNYY, CDR2 EKD. This CDR3 comprises 18 residues. This chain's CDR3 is CACDTVQRGYAGADKLIF. CDR3 sequence (DNA): TGTGCCTGTGACACCGTTCAGAGGGGATACGCTGGAGCCGATAAACTCATCTTT.

Details on this clone: A far larger clone is only one base removed, so a read error is likely. At the DNA level, this CDR3 is encoded by other sequences in the same sample as well. This CDR3 is CACDTSGPRRSLLTDKLIF. The CDR3 DNA follows: TGTGCCTGCGACACGTCTGGTCCCCGGCGGTCCTTACTCACCGATAAACTCATCTTT. This chain uses TRDV2 with TRDJ1; D not certain. The J gene, absent from TCRdb, was called here by matching the DNA to germline. Germline CDR1 and CDR2: GEAIGNYY and EKD. The CDR3 spans 19 residues.

This clone was detected ten times or more. Other DNA sequences from this sample encode an identical CDR3 as well. The chain combines TRDV1 with TRDJ1; 8 nucleotides line up with TRDD3. V lost 2 bases to trimming and J lost 8 bases; unmatched junction nucleotides: 10. The CDR3 length is 15 residues. CDR1 TSWWSYY and CDR2 QGS come from the germline V gene. CDR3 coding DNA: TGTGCTCTTGGGGAATGTGTACGGACTGGGGGGAAACTCATCTTT. Protein product: CALGECVRTGGKLIF.

This clone was picked up many times. V and J are TRDV2 and TRDJ1; 12 bases agree with TRDD3. Germline CDR1 GEAIGNYY, CDR2 EKD. The V and J ends lost 3 bases and 3 bases, in that order; junction bases with no gene match: 13. This CDR3 comprises 18 residues. CDR3 in DNA: TGTGCCTGTGACCCTCTGTCTGGGGGATACGGAGACCCCGATAAACTCATCTTT. Protein sequence: CACDPLSGGYGDPDKLIF.

This clone was observed many times. The chain joins TRDV1 to TRDJ1; TRDD3 matches at 9 bases. The CDR3 spans 17 residues. Germline lookup yields CDR1 TSWWSYY and CDR2 QGS. J lost 0 bases, V lost 2 bases, and 7 bases had no gene match. The CDR3 region is CALGESYWGTYTDKLIF. DNA of the CDR3: TGTGCTCTTGGGGAAAGCTACTGGGGGACCTACACCGATAAACTCATCTTT.

In regard to this clone: This likely reflects a read error, since a far larger clone is one base away. The sample has other DNA sequences that encode this CDR3 too. This chain connects TRDV1 to TRDJ1; 9 bases align to TRDD3. TCRdb is silent on the J gene; assignment here came from matching the DNA to germline. In germline, CDR1 is TSWWSYY, CDR2 QGS. CDR3 length: 22 residues. In nucleotides, the CDR3 is TGTGCTCTCGGGGATGGAATCCTTCTGCCGCAGTACTGGGGGACACTACCCGATAAACTCATCTTT. Translating it yields CALGDGILLPQYWGTLPDKLIF.

This clone was counted at least ten times. The J gene is TRDJ1, the V gene TRDV1; the match to TRDD3 covers 10 bases. The length of the CDR3 is 19 residues. V gave up 6 bases and J gave up 0 bases; unmatched junction bases: 16. Germline V gene data show CDR1 as TSWWSYY and CDR2 as QGS. CDR3 residues: CALGAALFGGYLDTDKLIF. The CDR3, as DNA: TGTGCTCTTGGAGCGGCCTTATTTGGGGGATACTTAGACACCGATAAACTCATCTTT.

Points on this clone: The TCRdb protein, from a much larger clone, departs from this DNA's translation at residue 9, likely by read error; the protein shown derives from the DNA. V gene TRDV1 combines with J gene TRDJ1; D tentatively reads TRDD2 or TRDD3 (5 bases each). The J gene, missing from TCRdb, was assigned here through DNA to germline matching. V was pared by 2 bases and J by 0 bases, with 22 bases between. The CDR3 has 19 residues. In germline, CDR1 is TSWWSYY, CDR2 QGS. The chain's CDR3 is CALGETWGSSGKYTDKLIF. The CDR3 DNA sequence: TGTGCTCTTGGGGAAACGTGGGGTTCCTCAGGGAAGTACACCGATAAACTCATCTTT.

This clone was counted ten times or more. The gene calls are TRDV1 and TRDJ1, with TRDD3 identical over 13 bases. The germline CDR1 and CDR2 sequences are TSWWSYY and QGS. J lost 6 bases, V lost 3 bases, and 13 bases had no gene match. This CDR3 is built from 18 residues. As DNA, the CDR3 is TGTGCTCTTGGGGAGCCGAGTCAGTACTGGGGGATACGCAATAAACTCATCTTT. Protein product: CALGEPSQYWGIRNKLIF.